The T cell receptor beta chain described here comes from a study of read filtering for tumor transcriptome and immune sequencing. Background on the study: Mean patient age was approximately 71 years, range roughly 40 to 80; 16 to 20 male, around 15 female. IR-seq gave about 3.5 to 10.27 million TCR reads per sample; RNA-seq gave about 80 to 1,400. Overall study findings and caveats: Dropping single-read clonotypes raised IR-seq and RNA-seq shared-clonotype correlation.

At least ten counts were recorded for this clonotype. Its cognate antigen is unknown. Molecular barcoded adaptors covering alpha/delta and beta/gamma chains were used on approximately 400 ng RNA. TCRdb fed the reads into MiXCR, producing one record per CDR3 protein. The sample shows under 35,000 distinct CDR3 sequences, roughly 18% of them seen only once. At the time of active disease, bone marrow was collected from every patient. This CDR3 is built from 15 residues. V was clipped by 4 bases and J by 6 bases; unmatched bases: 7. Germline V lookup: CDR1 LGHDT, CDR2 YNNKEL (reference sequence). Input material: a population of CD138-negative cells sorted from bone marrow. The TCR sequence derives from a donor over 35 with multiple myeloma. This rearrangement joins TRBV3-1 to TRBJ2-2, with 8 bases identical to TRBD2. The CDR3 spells CASSPTTSVAGELFF. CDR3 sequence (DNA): TGTGCCAGCAGCCCTACGACTAGCGTAGCCGGGGAGCTGTTTTTT.